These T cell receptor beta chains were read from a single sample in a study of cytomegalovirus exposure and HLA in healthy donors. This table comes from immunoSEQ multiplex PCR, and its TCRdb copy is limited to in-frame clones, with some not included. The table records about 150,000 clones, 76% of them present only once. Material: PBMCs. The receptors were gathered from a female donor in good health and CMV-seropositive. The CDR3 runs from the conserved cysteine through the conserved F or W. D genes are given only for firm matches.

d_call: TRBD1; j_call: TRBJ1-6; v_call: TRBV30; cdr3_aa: CAWSVMGQHNSPLHF
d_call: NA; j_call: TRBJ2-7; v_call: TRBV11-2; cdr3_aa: CASSLASGREQYF
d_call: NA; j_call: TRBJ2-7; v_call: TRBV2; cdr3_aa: CASSERGVDEQYF
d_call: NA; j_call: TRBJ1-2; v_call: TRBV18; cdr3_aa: CASSPPHNYGYTF
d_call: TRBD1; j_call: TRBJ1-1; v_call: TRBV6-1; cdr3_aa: CASTPGQGRNTEAFF
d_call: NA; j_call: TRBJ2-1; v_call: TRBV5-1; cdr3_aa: CASSWDIDNEQFF
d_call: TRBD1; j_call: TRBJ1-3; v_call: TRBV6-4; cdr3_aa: CASRGTGQNTIYF
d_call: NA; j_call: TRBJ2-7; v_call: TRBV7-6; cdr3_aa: CASSRGLLDEQYF
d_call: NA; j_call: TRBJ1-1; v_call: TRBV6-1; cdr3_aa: CASDRRTAEAFF
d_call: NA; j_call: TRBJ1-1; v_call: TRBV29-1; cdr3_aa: CSVNRDTPQAFF
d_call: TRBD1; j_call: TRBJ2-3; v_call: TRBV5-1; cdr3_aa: CASSSEGQGVADTQYF
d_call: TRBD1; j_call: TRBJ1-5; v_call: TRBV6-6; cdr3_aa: CASSLTQGASNQPQHF
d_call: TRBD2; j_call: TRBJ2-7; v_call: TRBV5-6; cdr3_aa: CASSLGRLAGGYEQYF
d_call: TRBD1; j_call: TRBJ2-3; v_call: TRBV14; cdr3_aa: CASSQVQGALTDTQYF
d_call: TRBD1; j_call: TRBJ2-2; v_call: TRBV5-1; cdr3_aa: CASSLDRTGPDWGTGELFF
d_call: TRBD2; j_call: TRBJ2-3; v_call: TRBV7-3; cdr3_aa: CASKRESADTQYF
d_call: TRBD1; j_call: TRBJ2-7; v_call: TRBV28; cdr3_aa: CASEDNDRDSYEQYF
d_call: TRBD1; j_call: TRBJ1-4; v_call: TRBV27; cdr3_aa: CASSLYQGAREKLFF
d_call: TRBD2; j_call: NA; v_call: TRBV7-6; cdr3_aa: CASSPGTSFGEQYF
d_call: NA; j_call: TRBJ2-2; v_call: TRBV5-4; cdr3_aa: CASSLTGGVAGELFF
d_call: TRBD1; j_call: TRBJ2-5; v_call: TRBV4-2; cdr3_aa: CASSQAGGQETQYF
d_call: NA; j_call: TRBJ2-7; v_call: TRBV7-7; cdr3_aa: CASSPLSGGEQYF
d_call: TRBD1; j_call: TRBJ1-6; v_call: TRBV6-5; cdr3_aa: CASSWTTGHNSPLHF
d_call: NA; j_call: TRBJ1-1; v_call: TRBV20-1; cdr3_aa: CSARGRAEAFF
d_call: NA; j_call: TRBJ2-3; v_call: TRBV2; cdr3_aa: CASSALGVDTQYF
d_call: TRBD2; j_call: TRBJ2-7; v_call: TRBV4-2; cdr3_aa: CASSQAVTASSGAEQYF
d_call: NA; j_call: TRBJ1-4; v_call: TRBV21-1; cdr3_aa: CARLVPGVGQGLGEKLFF
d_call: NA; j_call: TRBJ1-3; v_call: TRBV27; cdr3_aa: CARPSQEGRGNTIYF
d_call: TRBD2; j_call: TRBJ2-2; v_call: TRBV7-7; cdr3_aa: CASSLRGAGGTGELFF